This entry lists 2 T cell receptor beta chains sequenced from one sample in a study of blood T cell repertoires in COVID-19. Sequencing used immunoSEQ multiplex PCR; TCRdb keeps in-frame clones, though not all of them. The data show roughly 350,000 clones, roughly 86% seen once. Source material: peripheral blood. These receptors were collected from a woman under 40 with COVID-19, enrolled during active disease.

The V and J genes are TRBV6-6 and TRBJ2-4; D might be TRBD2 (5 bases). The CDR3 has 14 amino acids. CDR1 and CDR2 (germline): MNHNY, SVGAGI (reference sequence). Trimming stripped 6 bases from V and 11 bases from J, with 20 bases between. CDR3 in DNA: TGTGCCAGCAGCCCCGGGTACGAGGGTCCCCTTCAGTACTTC. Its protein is CASSPGYEGPLQYF.

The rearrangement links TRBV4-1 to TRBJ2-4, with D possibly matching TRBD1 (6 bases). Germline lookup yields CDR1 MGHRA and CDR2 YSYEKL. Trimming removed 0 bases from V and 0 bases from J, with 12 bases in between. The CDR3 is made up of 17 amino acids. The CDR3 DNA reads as TGCGCCAGCAGCCAAGAGGGGGCTGTTGTAGCCAAAAACATTCAGTACTTC. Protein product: CASSQEGAVVAKNIQYF.